A selection of T cell receptor beta chains follows, all from one sample in a study of cytotoxic CD8 clonotypes in ibrutinib-treated CLL. The table came from immunoSEQ multiplex PCR; TCRdb's copy has only in-frame clones and leaves some out. The repertoire has approximately 97,000 clones, 70% to 80% of them found once; the top ten carry 20% to 25%. The source material was PBMCs, sampled after 24 months of ibrutinib treatment. These TCRs come from a human donor with chronic lymphocytic leukemia. The CDR3 runs from the conserved cysteine through the conserved F or W. Fields, in order: CDR3 DNA, CDR3 protein, J gene, D gene, clone size, V gene. A D gene is named only where the DNA matches it firmly. Part of the rows lack a size; the others show once, few, many or a class for expanded clones.

CDR3nt: TGTGCCAGCAGTTTGAGGGGGACCATGAACACTGAAGCTTTCTTT
CDR3aa: CASSLRGTMNTEAFF
j_gene: TRBJ1-1
d_gene: NA
abundance: many
v_gene: TRBV27

CDR3nt: TGTGCCAGCAGCCCGAACCGGGACAGGGAGCAGTACTTC
CDR3aa: CASSPNRDREQYF
j_gene: TRBJ2-7
d_gene: TRBD1
abundance: NA
v_gene: TRBV5-6

CDR3nt: TGTGCCAGCAGCGCAAACTATGGGACAGGGAGTGGGTACGAGCAGTACTTC
CDR3aa: CASSANYGTGSGYEQYF
j_gene: TRBJ2-7
d_gene: TRBD1
abundance: NA
v_gene: TRBV14

CDR3nt: TGTGCCAGCTCACCACGGGGAGAGACCCAGTACTTC
CDR3aa: CASSPRGETQYF
j_gene: TRBJ2-5
d_gene: NA
abundance: NA
v_gene: TRBV18

CDR3nt: TGTGCCAGCAGCGTAGCGGGGACTAGCGGGACAGATACGCAGTATTTT
CDR3aa: CASSVAGTSGTDTQYF
j_gene: TRBJ2-3
d_gene: TRBD2
abundance: NA
v_gene: TRBV9

CDR3nt: TGTGCCAGCAGAGCGGGACAGTACGAGCAGTACTTC
CDR3aa: CASRAGQYEQYF
j_gene: TRBJ2-7
d_gene: NA
abundance: few
v_gene: TRBV2

CDR3nt: TGTGCCAGCTCACCAGTAGGGACACCCTACGGGGAGCAGTACTTC
CDR3aa: CASSPVGTPYGEQYF
j_gene: TRBJ2-7
d_gene: NA
abundance: NA
v_gene: TRBV18

CDR3nt: TGTGCCAGCAGTTTAACGGGGACCAATGAGCAGTTCTTC
CDR3aa: CASSLTGTNEQFF
j_gene: TRBJ2-1
d_gene: NA
abundance: few
v_gene: TRBV28

CDR3nt: TGTGCCAGCAGCTTTTGGAATAGCAATCAGCCCCAGCATTTT
CDR3aa: CASSFWNSNQPQHF
j_gene: TRBJ1-5
d_gene: NA
abundance: NA
v_gene: TRBV7-8

CDR3nt: TGTGCCAGCAGCCTTGGAGGGCTGGGGACCCAGTACTTC
CDR3aa: CASSLGGLGTQYF
j_gene: TRBJ2-5
d_gene: NA
abundance: NA
v_gene: TRBV7-6

CDR3nt: TGCGCCAGCAGCCATCCCACTAGCGCGCACCAGTACCAAGAGACCCAGTACTTC
CDR3aa: CASSHPTSAHQYQETQYF
j_gene: TRBJ2-5
d_gene: TRBD2
abundance: once
v_gene: TRBV4-1

CDR3nt: TGCGCCAGCAGCCCCACGGGACGCAATCAGCCCCAGCATTTT
CDR3aa: CASSPTGRNQPQHF
j_gene: TRBJ1-5
d_gene: NA
abundance: NA
v_gene: TRBV4-1

CDR3nt: TGTGCCTGGAGTCGGTTTCTTAGGGCGGGGTGGGAGATCCAGTACTTC
CDR3aa: CAWSRFLRAGWEIQYF
j_gene: TRBJ2-5
d_gene: NA
abundance: NA
v_gene: TRBV30

CDR3nt: TGTGCCAGCTCACCTGACAGGGGGTCAGGCGTAGCTTTCTTT
CDR3aa: CASSPDRGSGVAFF
j_gene: TRBJ1-1
d_gene: TRBD1
abundance: NA
v_gene: TRBV18

CDR3nt: TGTGCCAGCAGCTACGGGACAGGGAATAGCAATCAGCCCCAGCATTTT
CDR3aa: CASSYGTGNSNQPQHF
j_gene: TRBJ1-5
d_gene: TRBD1
abundance: NA
v_gene: TRBV5-6

CDR3nt: TGTGCCTGGAGTATAGCGGGAGGCGGCGGGGAGCTGTTTTTT
CDR3aa: CAWSIAGGGGELFF
j_gene: TRBJ2-2
d_gene: TRBD2
abundance: NA
v_gene: TRBV30

CDR3nt: TGTGCCAGCAGTTTCTACAGGGCAAGCTCCTACGAGCAGTACTTC
CDR3aa: CASSFYRASSYEQYF
j_gene: TRBJ2-7
d_gene: NA
abundance: NA
v_gene: TRBV28

CDR3nt: TGTGCCAGCTCACCGGGACTGGTCGTGAACACTGAAGCTTTCTTT
CDR3aa: CASSPGLVVNTEAFF
j_gene: TRBJ1-1
d_gene: NA
abundance: NA
v_gene: TRBV18

CDR3nt: TGTGCCTGGAGTGTCCGTCTTGGGGGGGTAGGCAATCAGCCCCAGCATTTT
CDR3aa: CAWSVRLGGVGNQPQHF
j_gene: TRBJ1-5
d_gene: NA
abundance: NA
v_gene: TRBV30

CDR3nt: TGTGCCAGCTTGAGCGCCGGACAGGGGAGGGACATTCAGTACTTC
CDR3aa: CASLSAGQGRDIQYF
j_gene: TRBJ2-4
d_gene: TRBD1
abundance: NA
v_gene: TRBV6-1

CDR3nt: TGTGCCACCAGTTCTCAGAGGGGCCTTACCTATGGCTACACCTTC
CDR3aa: CATSSQRGLTYGYTF
j_gene: TRBJ1-2
d_gene: NA
abundance: NA
v_gene: TRBV15

CDR3nt: TGTGCCAGCAGTGAAAATATGGCCCCGCGTTATCAGCCCCAGCATTTT
CDR3aa: CASSENMAPRYQPQHF
j_gene: TRBJ1-5
d_gene: NA
abundance: NA
v_gene: TRBV6-1

CDR3nt: TGTGCCAGCAGACCGGACAGGGGGTCTTACAATGAGCAGTTCTTC
CDR3aa: CASRPDRGSYNEQFF
j_gene: TRBJ2-1
d_gene: TRBD1
abundance: NA
v_gene: TRBV6-5

CDR3nt: TGTGCCAGCAGTATGGGAGGAGGAGGGGAGACCCAGTACTTC
CDR3aa: CASSMGGGGETQYF
j_gene: TRBJ2-5
d_gene: NA
abundance: NA
v_gene: TRBV2

CDR3nt: TGTGCCAGCAGCTTGGGAATGGGCAATGAGCAGTTCTTC
CDR3aa: CASSLGMGNEQFF
j_gene: TRBJ2-1
d_gene: NA
abundance: NA
v_gene: TRBV11-3